These 28 T cell receptor beta chains share one sample of origin, sequenced in a study of shared clonotypes between healthy human individuals. Clones were read by immunoSEQ multiplex PCR, and TCRdb kept only the in-frame ones, dropping some. The sample includes 1,100,000 or so clones, approximately 78% seen only once; the top ten take approximately 0.5%. Sequencing was performed on memory CD4+ T cells from PBMCs. Documented subset: CD45RA-negative fraction. These receptors were obtained from a young man in good health. Some clones in this sample may be carry-over from other donors' samples.

The gene calls are TRBV2 and TRBJ2-1; 9 bases are shared with TRBD2. Germline V gives CDR1 SNHLY, CDR2 FYNNEI. Losses at the gene ends were 6 bases for V and 3 bases for J; bases not matched to a gene: 6. This CDR3 spans 15 amino acids. The CDR3 region is CASSRTSVFYNEQFF. DNA of the CDR3: TGTGCCAGCAGCAGGACTAGCGTTTTCTACAATGAGCAGTTCTTC.

Of note for this clone: The sample carries other DNA sequences with the same CDR3. The chain joins TRBV9 to TRBJ2-6; D possibly corresponds to TRBD1 (6 bases). This CDR3 is built from 15 residues. The V gene lost 1 base and the J gene lost 4 bases, with 9 bases spanning the gap. Germline values: CDR1 SGDLS, CDR2 YYNGEE. The DNA for the CDR3 is TGTGCCAGCAGCGTACAGGGGTCCGGGGCCAACGTCCTGACTTTC. This translates into CASSVQGSGANVLTF. Full variable domain (rest looked up from reference TRBV9 and TRBJ2-6): DSGVTQTPKHLITATGQRVTLRCSPRSGDLSVYWYQQSLDQGLQFLIQYYNGEERAKGNILERFSAQQFPDLHSELNLSSLELGDSALYFCASSVQGSGANVLTFGAGSRLTVL.

J is TRBJ1-1 and V is TRBV19; D remains ambiguous. V shed 4 bases and J shed 2 bases, with 5 bases lying between them. The CDR3 has 12 residues. Germline V gives CDR1 LNHDA, CDR2 SQIVND (reference sequence). CDR3 DNA: TGTGCCAGTAGTAGATTCAACACTGAAGCTTTCTTT. Translating gives CASSRFNTEAFF.

Only one count was recorded for this clone. The gene calls are TRBV5-1 and TRBJ2-2; the D gene is possibly TRBD2 (5 bases). The CDR3 extends over 14 amino acids. Germline V gives CDR1 SGHRS, CDR2 YFSETQ. V was pared by 6 bases and J by 4 bases, with 13 bases between. The CDR3, as DNA: TGCGCCAGCATAGACCCCGGAGGCACCGGGGAGCTGTTTTTT. Protein: CASIDPGGTGELFF.

The sample holds one count of this clone. The V call is TRBV18, the J call TRBJ1-5; 7 bases map to TRBD1. Germline-derived CDR1 and CDR2 are KGHSH and LQKENI. The J segment lost 3 bases and the V segment lost 4 bases, leaving 9 bases of the junction unmatched. This CDR3 spans 16 amino acids. CDR3 region: CASSRDGRGVNQPQHF. The CDR3, as DNA: TGTGCCAGCTCACGAGACGGCAGGGGGGTCAATCAGCCCCAGCATTTT.

CDR3 bases: TGTGCCAGCAGCTTAGTCGCGTGGGGCGGGGAGCTGTTTTTT. Translated: CASSLVAWGGELFF. The chain uses TRBV7-2 and TRBJ2-2; D gene ambiguous. The CDR3 spans 14 residues. Germline V CDR1 and CDR2: SGHTA, FQGNSA. Trimming pared 1 base from V and 7 bases from J, leaving 10 bases between.

The chain links TRBV6-6 to TRBJ2-1; TRBD2 matches at 12 bases. The trim removed 6 bases at V and 0 bases at J, leaving 3 bases unmatched. Per germline, CDR1 MNHNY and CDR2 SVGAGI (reference sequence). This CDR3 region has 16 residues. The DNA of the CDR3 is TGTGCCAGCAGCAGACTAGCGGGGGCCTCCTACAATGAGCAGTTCTTC. This sequence encodes CASSRLAGASYNEQFF.

The J gene is TRBJ1-2, the V gene TRBV10-3, with D hard to call. In germline, CDR1 is ENHRY, CDR2 SYGVKD. CDR3 size: 12 residues. Between the trimmed V and J ends, which lost 0 bases and 7 bases, there was a span of 6 bases. CDR3 protein: CAISESRAGYTF. CDR3 DNA sequence: TGTGCCATCAGTGAGTCGCGCGCTGGCTACACCTTC.

This rearrangement joins TRBV6-1 to TRBJ2-7, with TRBD2 matching over 16 bases. The CDR3 has 19 amino acids. With V trimmed by 4 bases and J by 4 bases, 13 bases remained unmatched. Germline V CDR1 and CDR2: MNHNS, SASEGT. The CDR3 DNA sequence: TGTGCCAGCAGTGGACCCGGGACTAGCGGGAGGGCATTTTGGTACGAGCAGTACTTC. Protein: CASSGPGTSGRAFWYEQYF.

This clone has ten or more counts. V usage is TRBV28 and J usage is TRBJ2-7; possibly TRBD2 for D (5 bases). Trimming shortened V by 2 bases and J by 1 base, and 15 bases separated the two germline ends. This CDR3 has 16 residues. CDR1 is MDHEN and CDR2 is SYDVKM in the germline V gene. The CDR3 sequence is CASSLGLATLSYEQYF. CDR3 DNA sequence: TGTGCCAGCAGTTTAGGGCTAGCCACACTTTCCTACGAGCAGTACTTC. The full variable domain, completed using reference TRBV28 and TRBJ2-7, is DVKVTQSSRYLVKRTGEKVFLECVQDMDHENMFWYRQDPGLGLRLIYFSYDVKMKEKGDIPEGYSVSREKKERFSLILESASTNQTSMYLCASSLGLATLSYEQYFGPGTRLTVT.

The chain is built from TRBV2 and TRBJ2-5, with TRBD2 matching 12 bases. The V gene's germline CDR1 is SNHLY and CDR2 FYNNEI. The V and J ends lost 1 base and 6 bases, in that order; junction bases with no gene match: 3. CDR3 length: 15 amino acids. CDR3 amino acids: CASSEGLAGVQTQYF. CDR3 sequence (DNA): TGTGCCAGCAGTGAAGGACTAGCGGGAGTACAGACCCAGTACTTC.

The chain joins TRBV28 to TRBJ2-6, with D unresolved. CDR3 length equals 12 residues. Looked up from germline, CDR1 is MDHEN and CDR2 is SYDVKM. Between the trimmed V and J ends, which lost 7 bases and 4 bases, there was a span of 5 bases. CDR3 protein: CASTPGANVLTF. The DNA for the CDR3 is TGTGCCAGCACTCCCGGGGCCAACGTCCTGACTTTC.

With regard to this clone: The identical CDR3 is also encoded by other nucleotide sequences in the sample. This sequence joins TRBV5-1 and TRBJ2-7, with 13 bases fitting TRBD2. Trimming removed 6 bases from V and 4 bases from J; junction bases left unmatched: 4. From germline, CDR1 is SGHRS and CDR2 YFSETQ. The CDR3 is 14 residues long. The CDR3 DNA follows: TGCGCCAGCACCCGGACTAGCGGGAGTTACGAGCAGTACTTC. It translates to CASTRTSGSYEQYF.

Many counts were recorded for this clone. This sample includes further DNA sequences coding for the same CDR3. The rearrangement uses TRBV6-1 and TRBJ1-5; 7 positions match TRBD1. The CDR3 loop spans 15 amino acids. The V gene's germline CDR1 is MNHNS and CDR2 SASEGT. V lost 4 bases, J lost 6 bases, and 9 bases stayed unmatched. In nucleotides, the CDR3 is TGTGCCAGCAGTGGGCAGACAGGGCATAGTCAGCCCCAGCATTTT. Translation: CASSGQTGHSQPQHF.

The chain is built from TRBV7-2 and TRBJ2-2; D perhaps matches TRBD1 (7 bases). Between the trimmed V and J ends, which lost 0 bases and 4 bases, there was a span of 12 bases. Germline assignment: CDR1 SGHTA and CDR2 FQGNSA. The CDR3 runs to 16 residues. CDR3 protein: CASSLASQGGTGELFF. The CDR3 DNA reads TGTGCCAGCAGCTTAGCGAGTCAGGGGGGCACCGGGGAGCTGTTTTTT. Together with reference TRBV7-2 and TRBJ2-2, the CDR3 gives the full variable domain: GAGVSQSPSNKVTEKGKDVELRCDPISGHTALYWYRQSLGQGLEFLIYFQGNSAPDKSGLPSDRFSAERTGGSVSTLTIQRTQQEDSAVYLCASSLASQGGTGELFFGEGSRLTVL.

This clone showed up just once. This rearrangement joins TRBV18 to TRBJ2-7; D gene unclear. Trimming stripped 2 bases from V and 0 bases from J, with 5 bases between. CDR1 and CDR2 (germline): KGHSH, LQKENI. This CDR3 spans 13 amino acids. This CDR3 reads CASSPFPSYEQYF. The CDR3 region has the DNA TGTGCCAGCTCACCATTCCCCTCCTACGAGCAGTACTTC.

There are a few counts of this clone. The V gene is TRBV7-2, the J gene TRBJ2-7; D gene uncertain. The germline V gene has CDR1 SGHTA and CDR2 FQGNSA. V was shortened by 5 bases and J by 5 bases, with 19 bases between the two germline ends. This CDR3 is built from 15 residues. The CDR3 here is CASSPTGSARDEQYF. The CDR3 DNA follows: TGTGCCAGCAGCCCGACCGGATCAGCCCGTGACGAGCAGTACTTC.

This clone was observed once. This sequence joins TRBV5-8 and TRBJ2-5; D remains unclear. The CDR3 contains 12 residues. The germline V gene encodes CDR1 SGHTS and CDR2 YDEGEE. Trimming removed 0 bases at V and 5 bases at J, with 5 bases between. In nucleotides, the CDR3 is TGTGCCAGCAGCTTGGTCCGGGAGACCCAGTACTTC. As protein: CASSLVRETQYF.

V usage is TRBV5-1 and J usage is TRBJ1-1, with D perhaps matching TRBD1 (5 bases). The CDR3 has 16 residues. Per the germline V gene, CDR1 is SGHRS and CDR2 is YFSETQ. Trimming cost V 0 bases and J 2 bases, with 14 bases left between them. Here the CDR3 reads CASSLVGGLVNTEAFF. CDR3 DNA: TGCGCCAGCAGCTTGGTGGGGGGACTCGTAAACACTGAAGCTTTCTTT. The full variable domain, with the rest looked up from reference TRBV5-1 and TRBJ1-1, is KAGVTQTPRYLIKTRGQQVTLSCSPISGHRSVSWYQQTPGQGLQFLFEYFSETQRNKGNFPGRFSGRQFSNSRSEMNVSTLELGDSALYLCASSLVGGLVNTEAFFGQGTRLTVV.

The genes are TRBV5-1 and TRBJ2-1, with D unclear. Trimming removed 2 bases at V and 8 bases at J, with 20 bases between. Germline V gene sequence: CDR1 SGHRS, CDR2 YFSETQ. CDR3 length: 16 amino acids. CDR3 coding DNA: TGCGCCAGCAGCTTAGGATCACTCGGCATTCACGATGAGCAGTTCTTC. Translating gives CASSLGSLGIHDEQFF.

The table lists this clone with a few counts. Distinct nucleotide sequences in the sample also encode this CDR3. This sequence joins TRBV20-1 and TRBJ1-2; no clear D. CDR1 and CDR2 from the germline V gene are DFQATT and SNEGSKA (reference sequence). With 5 bases removed from V and 1 base from J, the gap between germline ends came to 5 bases. The CDR3 consists of 11 residues. The CDR3 DNA follows: TGCAGTGCTTACCGTAACTATGGCTACACCTTC. As protein: CSAYRNYGYTF.

V usage is TRBV2 and J usage is TRBJ2-7; 13 positions match TRBD2. V trimming: 6 bases; J trimming: 7 bases; junction bases outside the gene matches: 12. This CDR3 contains 16 residues. Germline loops: CDR1 SNHLY, CDR2 FYNNEI. The DNA for the CDR3 is TGTGCCAGCAGACCTAAAACTAGCGGGAGGGGCGGAGAGCAGTACTTC. It encodes CASRPKTSGRGGEQYF.

This chain links TRBV21-1 with TRBJ2-3; TRBD1, the table's D call, lacks a check against the DNA. TRBV21-1 is shown as a pseudogene. The CDR3 runs to 16 residues. CDR3 loop: CASSKEKGRGTDTQYF. The DNA of the CDR3 is TGTGCCAGCAGCAAAGAGAAGGGGCGCGGCACAGATACGCAGTATTTT.

The chain recombines TRBV5-5 with TRBJ2-2; D gene uncertain. The CDR3 spans 15 residues. The germline V gene has CDR1 SGHKS and CDR2 YYEKEE (reference sequence). Trimming left V 0 bases short and J 4 bases short, with 10 bases between. This chain's CDR3 is CASSLVATATGELFF. Written as DNA, the CDR3 is TGTGCCAGCAGCTTGGTGGCGACGGCCACCGGGGAGCTGTTTTTT.

This chain connects TRBV18 to TRBJ2-5, with a possible D match to TRBD2 (6 bases). Germline CDR1 KGHSH, CDR2 LQKENI. CDR3 length: 14 amino acids. V was pared by 1 base and J by 3 bases, with 9 bases between. The CDR3 nucleotides read TGTGCCAGCTCACCACGGAGGGGAGAAGAGACCCAGTACTTC. This codes for CASSPRRGEETQYF.

This chain uses TRBV7-8 with TRBJ2-7; 7 nucleotides line up with TRBD1. CDR1 SGHVS and CDR2 FQNEAQ come from the germline V gene. The V gene end was trimmed by 1 base and the J gene end by 3 bases; junction bases not matched to a gene: 6. The CDR3 has 15 residues. CDR3 sequence reads: CASSLVRQGDYEQYF. The CDR3 DNA sequence: TGTGCCAGCAGCTTAGTCCGGCAGGGGGACTACGAGCAGTACTTC.

The genes are TRBV12-5 and TRBJ1-1; maybe TRBD1 (5 bases). Deletions cut 2 bases from V and 2 bases from J, with 15 bases between. This CDR3 has 16 amino acids. Germline loops: CDR1 LGHNT, CDR2 FRNRAP. Here the CDR3 DNA reads TGTGCTAGTGGTTTGACTCAGGGTCAGAGAAACACTGAAGCTTTCTTT. Translated: CASGLTQGQRNTEAFF.

The J gene is TRBJ2-7, the V gene TRBV9, with 10 bases identical to TRBD2. After removal of 4 bases from V and 4 bases from J, the junction contained 8 bases not matched to a gene. Germline-derived CDR1 and CDR2 are SGDLS and YYNGEE. The CDR3 has 15 amino acids. DNA of the CDR3: TGTGCCAGCAGCCCCCGCGGTAGCGGGAGGTACGAGCAGTACTTC. Its protein is CASSPRGSGRYEQYF. Full variable domain (missing parts from reference TRBV9 and TRBJ2-7): DSGVTQTPKHLITATGQRVTLRCSPRSGDLSVYWYQQSLDQGLQFLIQYYNGEERAKGNILERFSAQQFPDLHSELNLSSLELGDSALYFCASSPRGSGRYEQYFGPGTRLTVT.